The 27 T cell receptor beta chains below come from one sample, sequenced in a study of shared clonotypes between healthy human individuals. Assay used: immunoSEQ multiplex PCR; TCRdb lists only in-frame clones, some missing. Here the sample spans millions of clones, about 95% being singletons. Terminally differentiated effector memory CD45RA+ cells were left out of the naive CD8 fraction, which was CD45RO-negative and positively selected for CCR7. Sample: naive CD8+ T cells sorted from blood. The receptors here all came from a man aged 18 to 29 in good health.

The chain couples TRBV6-5 to TRBJ2-2; D is possibly TRBD1 (6 bases). The CDR3 spans 14 residues. The germline gives CDR1 MNHEY, CDR2 SVGAGI. The V end lost 2 bases, the J end lost 5 bases, and 9 bases lay between the germline ends. CDR3 amino acids: CASSYEGGTGELFF. The DNA of the CDR3 is TGTGCCAGCAGTTACGAAGGGGGTACCGGGGAGCTGTTTTTT.

This chain connects TRBV2 to TRBJ1-4, with D perhaps matching TRBD1 (6 bases). Trimming left V 6 bases short and J 7 bases short, with 21 bases between. This CDR3 is built from 16 residues. The V gene's germline CDR1 is SNHLY and CDR2 FYNNEI. CDR3 sequence reads: CASSHPEGGGGEKLFF. CDR3 bases: TGTGCCAGCAGCCACCCTGAAGGGGGAGGGGGTGAAAAACTGTTTTTT.

This sequence joins TRBV28 and TRBJ2-7, with 9 bases lining up with TRBD1. The V gene's germline CDR1 is MDHEN and CDR2 SYDVKM. After removal of 3 bases from V and 7 bases from J, the junction contained 4 bases not matched to a gene. The CDR3 loop spans 13 amino acids. The CDR3 DNA reads TGTGCCAGCAGTTTCGGGACAGGGCAGGAGCAGTACTTC. Translating it yields CASSFGTGQEQYF. Full variable domain (outside the CDR3, taken from reference TRBV28 and TRBJ2-7): DVKVTQSSRYLVKRTGEKVFLECVQDMDHENMFWYRQDPGLGLRLIYFSYDVKMKEKGDIPEGYSVSREKKERFSLILESASTNQTSMYLCASSFGTGQEQYFGPGTRLTVT.

This clone appeared a few times. The rearrangement uses TRBV5-4 and TRBJ1-6; D is uncertain. V was clipped by 3 bases and J by 9 bases, with 19 bases between them. The CDR3 is made up of 16 amino acids. CDR1 is SGHNT, CDR2 YYREEE, per germline (reference sequence). The CDR3: CASSWGLGQAASPLHF. For the CDR3, the DNA is TGTGCCAGCAGCTGGGGTCTAGGCCAGGCGGCTTCACCCCTCCACTTT.

This clone has just one count. V and J are TRBV27 and TRBJ2-7, with D tentatively TRBD1 (5 bases). Germline assignment: CDR1 MNHEY and CDR2 SMNVEV (reference sequence). This CDR3 has 16 amino acids. The V end was cut by 5 bases, the J end by 0 bases, with 17 bases between. CDR3 sequence (DNA): TGTGCCAGCAGTCTTTCGACAGTTTCCAGCTCCTACGAGCAGTACTTC. Encoded protein: CASSLSTVSSSYEQYF.

The rearrangement links TRBV28 to TRBJ2-3, with D tentatively TRBD1 (7 bases). This CDR3 has 14 residues. CDR1 is MDHEN and CDR2 is SYDVKM in the germline V gene. V was shortened by 5 bases and J by 4 bases, with 13 bases between the two germline ends. The CDR3 DNA reads as TGTGCCAGCAGTCTTACAGGGGAGGCAGATACGCAGTATTTT. Encoded protein: CASSLTGEADTQYF.

The chain combines TRBV5-4 with TRBJ1-2; tentatively, D is TRBD1 (5 bases). Germline loops: CDR1 SGHNT, CDR2 YYREEE (reference sequence). V was clipped by 0 bases and J by 8 bases, with 11 bases between them. CDR3 length equals 13 residues. CDR3 coding DNA: TGTGCCAGCAGCTTGGGACAGTTGGAAGGCTACACCTTC. Its protein product is CASSLGQLEGYTF.

The rearrangement joins TRBV5-1 to TRBJ2-1; TRBD1 matches 8 bases. J gave up 4 bases and V 3 bases, and 3 bases lay outside the gene matches. The germline gives CDR1 SGHRS, CDR2 YFSETQ. The CDR3 consists of 14 residues. The chain's CDR3 is CASSSRQGYNEQFF. CDR3 nucleotide sequence: TGCGCCAGCAGCTCACGACAGGGGTACAATGAGCAGTTCTTC.

The rearrangement links TRBV6-1 to TRBJ2-5; 8 bases map to TRBD1. This CDR3 has 14 residues. J lost 0 bases, V lost 7 bases, and 4 bases had no gene match. The germline CDR1 and CDR2 sequences are MNHNS and SASEGT. The CDR3 loop is CASINRGYQETQYF. The CDR3 bases are TGTGCCAGCATTAACAGGGGGTACCAAGAGACCCAGTACTTC.

The chain couples TRBV5-4 to TRBJ1-2; D remains unclear. Trimming took 0 bases from V and 2 from J, leaving 5 bases between them. CDR3 length equals 13 residues. From germline, CDR1 is SGHNT and CDR2 YYREEE (reference sequence). CDR3 sequence reads: CASSLEQNYGYTF. The CDR3 DNA follows: TGTGCCAGCAGCTTGGAACAGAACTATGGCTACACCTTC. The complete variable domain, with remaining parts taken from reference TRBV5-4 and TRBJ1-2, reads ETGVTQSPTHLIKTRGQQVTLRCSSQSGHNTVSWYQQALGQGPQFIFQYYREEENGRGNFPPRFSGLQFPNYSSELNVNALELDDSALYLCASSLEQNYGYTFGSGTRLTVV.

This chain links TRBV7-8 with TRBJ2-7; the D gene is possibly TRBD2 (5 bases). This CDR3 spans 14 amino acids. In germline, CDR1 is SGHVS, CDR2 FQNEAQ. Between the trimmed V and J ends, which lost 5 bases and 2 bases, there was a span of 13 bases. The CDR3 DNA reads as TGTGCCAGCAGCACCCAACCCGGGGCCTACGAGCAGTACTTC. Translation: CASSTQPGAYEQYF.

This rearrangement joins TRBV30 to TRBJ2-7; D is unclear. Trimming cost V 2 bases and J 0 bases, with 14 bases left between them. The germline V gene has CDR1 GTSNPN and CDR2 SVGIG (reference sequence). This CDR3 has 15 amino acids. The DNA of the CDR3 is TGTGCCTGGAGTACTGACATACTGGCCTCCTACGAGCAGTACTTC. Protein sequence: CAWSTDILASYEQYF.

The chain couples TRBV13 to TRBJ2-1; a possible D gene is TRBD1 (5 bases). Germline-derived CDR1 and CDR2 are PRHDT and FYEKMQ (reference sequence). The CDR3 runs 11 residues. V was shortened by 9 bases and J by 6 bases, with 9 bases between the two germline ends. As DNA, the CDR3 is TGTGCCAGTCAAGGGGCCAATGAGCAGTTCTTC. It encodes CASQGANEQFF.

The genes are TRBV27 and TRBJ2-1; D not resolved. Between the trimmed V and J ends, which lost 2 bases and 4 bases, there was a span of 9 bases. Germline lookup yields CDR1 MNHEY and CDR2 SMNVEV (reference sequence). The CDR3 runs 14 residues. This chain's CDR3 is CASSLDLGYNEQFF. In DNA form, the CDR3 reads TGTGCCAGCAGTTTAGATTTAGGGTACAATGAGCAGTTCTTC.

This clone was found once. The genes are TRBV27 and TRBJ1-1; no definite D call. The V and J ends lost 6 bases and 5 bases respectively, with 13 bases between them. The CDR3 totals 13 residues. Germline-derived CDR1 and CDR2 are MNHEY and SMNVEV (reference sequence). The CDR3 nucleotides are TGTGCCAGCAGCTACACGGTAGCGACTGAAGCTTTCTTT. Translation gives CASSYTVATEAFF.

The chain links TRBV4-1 to TRBJ2-1, with 8 positions matching TRBD2. Germline loops: CDR1 MGHRA, CDR2 YSYEKL. J lost 0 bases, V lost 3 bases, and 7 bases had no gene match. The CDR3 has 17 residues. CDR3 nucleotides: TGCGCCAGCAGCCAGAGCCTAGCGGGTAGCTCCTACAATGAGCAGTTCTTC. Translated, it gives CASSQSLAGSSYNEQFF.

The CDR3 DNA reads TGTGCCAGCAGCACGGGACTAGCGCGAGTCTATGAGCAGTTCTTC. Translated, it gives CASSTGLARVYEQFF. V gene TRBV5-6 combines with J gene TRBJ2-1, with 10 bases fitting TRBD2. Germline values: CDR1 SGHDT, CDR2 YYEEEE. The length of the CDR3 is 15 residues. V shed 4 bases, J shed 8 bases, and the junction held 9 bases outside the gene matches.

The rearrangement links TRBV7-9 to TRBJ1-4; TRBD1 agrees at 9 bases. V shed 5 bases and J 5 bases; nucleotides not matched to a gene: 6. From germline, CDR1 is SEHNR and CDR2 FQNEAQ (reference sequence). The CDR3 has 15 residues. The CDR3 spells CASSVRDRENEKLFF. CDR3 DNA: TGTGCCAGCAGCGTTAGGGACAGGGAAAATGAAAAACTGTTTTTT.

V gene TRBV9 combines with J gene TRBJ2-2, with 14 bases fitting TRBD2. Germline V gene data show CDR1 as SGDLS and CDR2 as YYNGEE. V gave up 4 bases and J gave up 6 bases; unmatched junction bases: 8. The CDR3 loop spans 17 amino acids. The CDR3 here is CASSLRTSGGISGELFF. DNA for the CDR3: TGTGCCAGCAGCTTAAGGACTAGCGGGGGGATTTCCGGGGAGCTGTTTTTT. Filled out from reference TRBV9 and TRBJ2-2, the complete variable domain reads DSGVTQTPKHLITATGQRVTLRCSPRSGDLSVYWYQQSLDQGLQFLIQYYNGEERAKGNILERFSAQQFPDLHSELNLSSLELGDSALYFCASSLRTSGGISGELFFGEGSRLTVL.

This clone has a single count. The chain uses TRBV5-1 and TRBJ2-7; weak D call: TRBD2 (5 bases). The CDR3 has 14 residues. V gave up 3 bases and J gave up 3 bases, with 13 bases separating them. The V gene's germline CDR1 is SGHRS and CDR2 YFSETQ. CDR3 sequence (DNA): TGCGCCAGCAGCTCCGGGGAGTCCAACTACGAGCAGTACTTC. Protein sequence: CASSSGESNYEQYF.

The chain employs TRBV5-3 and TRBJ1-5, with TRBD1 matching over 7 bases. TRBV5-3 is known as an ORF, though its function is uncertain. The CDR3 length is 15 residues. With V trimmed by 0 bases and J by 6 bases, 6 bases remained unmatched. This CDR3 is CARSLDHRGGQPQHF. CDR3 nucleotides: TGTGCCAGAAGCTTGGATCACAGGGGAGGTCAGCCCCAGCATTTT.

CDR3 nucleotides: TGTGCCATCATCCCAAATCAGCCCCAGCATTTT. This gives the protein CAIIPNQPQHF. This rearrangement joins TRBV10-3 to TRBJ1-5, with D hard to call. The germline V gene encodes CDR1 ENHRY and CDR2 SYGVKD. The CDR3 totals 11 residues. Trimming removed 7 bases at V and 4 bases at J, with 5 bases between.

This clone was seen just once. This sample includes further DNA sequences coding for the same CDR3. The chain combines TRBV9 with TRBJ1-1; TRBD1 is a possible D gene (5 bases). This CDR3 region has 14 residues. V lost 2 bases, J lost 0 bases, and 8 bases lay in between. CDR1 and CDR2 (germline): SGDLS, YYNGEE. CDR3 loop: CASSVGTMNTEAFF. The DNA of the CDR3 is TGTGCCAGCAGCGTGGGGACCATGAACACTGAAGCTTTCTTT.

The chain links TRBV6-1 to TRBJ2-2, with a tentative D call TRBD2 (6 bases). This CDR3 is 14 amino acids long. The germline CDR1 and CDR2 sequences are MNHNS and SASEGT. The ends were cut back, 9 bases at V and 4 bases at J, with 15 bases in the middle. This CDR3 is CASIGEVFTGELFF. In DNA form, the CDR3 reads TGTGCCAGTATCGGGGAGGTGTTCACCGGGGAGCTGTTTTTT.

The V gene is TRBV18, the J gene TRBJ2-1; D not resolved. The CDR3 sequence is 15 residues long. The germline CDR1 and CDR2 sequences are KGHSH and LQKENI. Between the trimmed V and J ends, which lost 2 bases and 2 bases, there was a span of 10 bases. The CDR3 loop is CASSPKGNPYNEQFF. DNA for the CDR3: TGTGCCAGCTCACCAAAGGGCAACCCCTACAATGAGCAGTTCTTC. Full variable domain (missing parts from reference TRBV18 and TRBJ2-1): NAGVMQNPRHLVRRRGQEARLRCSPMKGHSHVYWYRQLPEEGLKFMVYLQKENIIDESGMPKERFSAEFPKEGPSILRIQQVVRGDSAAYFCASSPKGNPYNEQFFGPGTRLTVL.

The chain couples TRBV6-6 to TRBJ1-2, with unresolved D. This CDR3 region has 15 residues. CDR1 is MNHNY, CDR2 SVGAGI, per germline (reference sequence). The V end was cut by 8 bases, the J end by 1 base, with 17 bases between. This chain's CDR3 is CASFRAAQYNYGYTF. CDR3 nucleotides: TGTGCCAGCTTTCGGGCAGCTCAATATAACTATGGCTACACCTTC.

The chain joins TRBV6-6 to TRBJ1-1; D remains unclear. The germline V gene encodes CDR1 MNHNY and CDR2 SVGAGI (reference sequence). This CDR3 is built from 15 residues. V was pared by 5 bases and J by 3 bases, with 16 bases between. The chain's CDR3 is CASSQSLWVDTEAFF. Here the CDR3 DNA reads TGTGCCAGCAGTCAATCCTTGTGGGTGGACACTGAAGCTTTCTTT.